The source of this T cell receptor (beta chain) is a study of blood T cells in healthy people across ages. The study, taken as a whole, reports: CMV infection status of these donors was not known. Relative to aged donors, long-lived donors carried more naive CD4+ cells and displayed higher diversity.

Germline V gene lookup returns CDR1 MDHEN and CDR2 SYDVKM. V lost 6 bases, J lost 2 bases, and 7 bases stayed unmatched. The CDR3 is 15 amino acids. A second PCR of about 7 to 12 cycles used a sample-barcoded 5' primer and a J-beta primer mix. One entry per CDR3 protein results from TCRdb running MiXCR on the 5' RACE reads. In the table there are about 630,000 distinct CDR3 sequences, 20% to 25% of which are singletons. This clonotype was observed a few times. Its antigen is not known. The sequenced sample consisted of blood. The V gene is TRBV28, the J gene TRBJ2-1, with 7 bases matching TRBD2. The source is a man aged 70-80 years in good health. The CDR3 reads CASRAPGTTYNEQFF. The DNA of the CDR3 is TGTGCCAGCAGAGCCCCCGGGACTACCTACAATGAGCAGTTCTTC. The full variable domain, its missing parts supplied by reference TRBV28 and TRBJ2-1, is DVKVTQSSRYLVKRTGEKVFLECVQDMDHENMFWYRQDPGLGLRLIYFSYDVKMKEKGDIPEGYSVSREKKERFSLILESASTNQTSMYLCASRAPGTTYNEQFFGPGTRLTVL.